This passage covers 28 T cell receptor beta chains from one sample sequenced in a study of blood T cell repertoires in COVID-19. Sequencing used immunoSEQ multiplex PCR; TCRdb keeps in-frame clones, though not all of them. The profile shows approximately 94,000 clones, about 80% of them singletons. The sample was peripheral blood. These receptors were obtained from a man between 65 and 79 years old with active or convalescent COVID-19.

This chain joins TRBV9 and TRBJ2-3, with 10 bases matching TRBD2. CDR1 is SGDLS, CDR2 YYNGEE, per germline. J gave up 5 bases and V 5 bases, and 5 bases lay outside the gene matches. CDR3 length: 14 residues. For the CDR3, the DNA is TGTGCCAGCAGTCCGGGACTAGCGAAAGATACGCAGTATTTT. This translates into CASSPGLAKDTQYF.

The chain combines TRBV18 with TRBJ2-2; D perhaps matches TRBD1 (5 bases). Trimming shortened V by 4 bases and J by 4 bases, and 16 bases separated the two germline ends. CDR3 length equals 16 residues. CDR1 is KGHSH, CDR2 LQKENI, per germline. CDR3 in DNA: TGTGCCAGCTCACTAGACAGTCCTATTATCACCGGGGAGCTGTTTTTT. It yields the protein CASSLDSPIITGELFF.

This chain joins TRBV19 and TRBJ2-1, with 15 positions matching TRBD2. Per the germline V gene, CDR1 is LNHDA and CDR2 is SQIVND (reference sequence). V dropped 9 bases and J dropped 4; count of bases not matched to a gene: 4. The CDR3 sequence is 15 residues long. DNA for the CDR3: TGTGCCAGCGGGACTAGCGGGAGGCTGTACAATGAGCAGTTCTTC. This codes for CASGTSGRLYNEQFF.

The rearrangement links TRBV19 to TRBJ2-7; D unresolved. There are 14 residues in the CDR3. V lost 2 bases, J lost 0 bases, and 8 bases lay in between. Germline V gene data show CDR1 as LNHDA and CDR2 as SQIVND (reference sequence). The CDR3, as DNA: TGTGCCAGTAGTATAACCGCTAGCTCCTACGAGCAGTACTTC. Amino acids: CASSITASSYEQYF.

The chain uses TRBV27 and TRBJ1-1, with TRBD1 identical over 7 bases. The ends lost 5 bases at V and 1 base at J; junction bases unmatched: 4. Germline loops: CDR1 MNHEY, CDR2 SMNVEV (reference sequence). This CDR3 is 14 amino acids long. The CDR3 DNA reads as TGTGCCAGCAGTCGGACAGGCCCGAACACTGAAGCTTTCTTT. This encodes CASSRTGPNTEAFF.

The chain is built from TRBV6-5 and TRBJ2-3; D may be TRBD2 (6 bases). The ends were cut back, 2 bases at V and 5 bases at J, with 11 bases in the middle. The germline CDR1 and CDR2 sequences are MNHEY and SVGAGI. The CDR3 totals 14 residues. Here the CDR3 DNA reads TGTGCCAGCAGTTACGGCGGGGCTCGAGATACGCAGTATTTT. It specifies CASSYGGARDTQYF.

The chain uses TRBV6-2 or TRBV6-3 and TRBJ2-5, with 12 bases fitting TRBD1. Germline V CDR1 and CDR2: MNHEY, SVGEGT. The junction had 9 bases not matched to a gene; V was cut back by 6 bases and J by 4 bases. The CDR3 runs to 16 residues. The CDR3 spells CASSTPGTGGGETQYF. DNA of the CDR3: TGTGCCAGCAGCACCCCAGGGACAGGGGGCGGAGAGACCCAGTACTTC.

This clone came up once. This chain connects TRBV7-9 to TRBJ2-7; TRBD1 matches 8 bases. The CDR3 is made up of 17 amino acids. Germline CDR1 is SEHNR and CDR2 is FQNEAQ (reference sequence). The V and J ends lost 3 bases and 4 bases, in that order; junction bases with no gene match: 14. CDR3 in amino acids: CASSLWVGTGPIYEQYF. The DNA for the CDR3 is TGTGCCAGCAGCTTGTGGGTAGGGACAGGCCCTATTTACGAGCAGTACTTC.

The chain combines TRBV21-1 with TRBJ2-7; the D call TRBD2 from the table was never checked on the DNA. TRBV21-1 is a recognized pseudogene. The CDR3 totals 13 residues. This chain's CDR3 is CASSKREGYEQYF. The CDR3 nucleotides are TGTGCCAGCAGCAAACGAGAGGGCTACGAGCAGTACTTC.

The V and J genes are TRBV5-1 and TRBJ1-3; 9 bases map to TRBD1. The CDR3 length is 15 residues. V trimming: 2 bases; J trimming: 7 bases; junction bases outside the gene matches: 7. Germline V lookup: CDR1 SGHRS, CDR2 YFSETQ. The CDR3 loop is CASSLPGQGPNTIYF. Written as DNA, the CDR3 is TGCGCCAGCAGCTTACCGGGACAGGGTCCGAACACCATATATTTT.

This chain uses TRBV6-6 with TRBJ2-7; a possible D gene is TRBD1 (6 bases). Per the germline V gene, CDR1 is MNHNY and CDR2 is SVGAGI (reference sequence). The ends were cut back, 5 bases at V and 9 bases at J, with 14 bases in the middle. The CDR3 runs 12 residues. The CDR3 loop reads CASSPDLRGQYF. In DNA form, the CDR3 reads TGTGCCAGCAGTCCCGACCTCAGGGGGCAGTACTTC.

The chain recombines TRBV9 with TRBJ2-3; TRBD1 aligns across 8 bases. CDR3 size: 15 residues. J lost 3 bases, V lost 4 bases, and 7 bases had no gene match. Germline V gene sequence: CDR1 SGDLS, CDR2 YYNGEE. This chain's CDR3 is CASSLRQGRTDTQYF. CDR3 nucleotide sequence: TGTGCCAGCAGCCTAAGACAGGGGAGAACAGATACGCAGTATTTT.

V gene TRBV27 combines with J gene TRBJ2-7; TRBD1 matches at 7 bases. This CDR3 spans 15 amino acids. The V segment lost 2 bases and the J segment 4 bases; nucleotides outside the gene matches: 8. Germline V gene sequence: CDR1 MNHEY, CDR2 SMNVEV (reference sequence). CDR3 sequence: CASSLTSDRLYEQYF. CDR3 nucleotide sequence: TGTGCCAGCAGTTTAACTTCGGACAGGCTTTACGAGCAGTACTTC.

V usage is TRBV5-1 and J usage is TRBJ2-5, with 9 bases that match TRBD2. The CDR3 length is 13 residues. The trim removed 3 bases at V and 13 bases at J, leaving 10 bases unmatched. The germline V gene has CDR1 SGHRS and CDR2 YFSETQ. CDR3 in DNA: TGCGCCAGCAGCTCGTTTAGCGGGGGTACGCTGTACTTC. Translating it yields CASSSFSGGTLYF. The whole variable domain, remainder taken from reference TRBV5-1 and TRBJ2-5, is KAGVTQTPRYLIKTRGQQVTLSCSPISGHRSVSWYQQTPGQGLQFLFEYFSETQRNKGNFPGRFSGRQFSNSRSEMNVSTLELGDSALYLCASSSFSGGTLYFGPGTRLLVL.

In this sample, this clone turned up a few times. The chain couples TRBV3-1 (or the pseudogene TRBV3-2) to TRBJ2-4; 7 bases agree with TRBD1. After removal of 11 bases from V and 5 bases from J, the junction contained 3 bases not matched to a gene. CDR3 length equals 11 residues. Germline lookup yields CDR1 LGHDT and CDR2 YNNKEL (reference sequence). CDR3 residues: CAAGQENIQYF. The DNA of the CDR3 is TGTGCCGCTGGACAGGAAAACATTCAGTACTTC.

This chain links TRBV6-2 or TRBV6-3 with TRBJ2-5; TRBD1 agrees at 7 bases. V lost 5 bases to trimming and J lost 2 bases; unmatched junction nucleotides: 5. The germline CDR1 and CDR2 sequences are MNHEY and SVGEGT. The CDR3 length is 14 residues. CDR3 loop: CASSIPGQQETQYF. The DNA for the CDR3 is TGTGCCAGCAGTATACCGGGACAGCAAGAGACCCAGTACTTC.

J is TRBJ2-3 and V is TRBV29-1; 9 nucleotides agree with TRBD2. This CDR3 region has 14 residues. The J segment lost 6 bases and the V segment lost 2 bases, leaving 6 bases of the junction unmatched. Germline CDR1 SQVTM, CDR2 ANQGSEA. CDR3 sequence: CSVELAGWSDTQYF. The CDR3 DNA sequence: TGCAGCGTTGAACTAGCGGGATGGTCGGATACGCAGTATTTT.

This clone was seen only a few times. The chain joins TRBV5-1 to TRBJ1-2, with D possibly matching TRBD1 (6 bases). CDR1 is SGHRS and CDR2 is YFSETQ in the germline V gene. Trimming took off 0 bases at V and 0 bases at J, with 21 bases between the two ends. The CDR3 totals 19 residues. CDR3 nucleotide sequence: TGCGCCAGCAGCTTGGGGACAGTTGGTAGATTTCGAGCTAACTATGGCTACACCTTC. Encoded protein: CASSLGTVGRFRANYGYTF.

The gene calls are TRBV2 and TRBJ1-1; the match to TRBD1 covers 7 bases. CDR3 length equals 15 residues. In germline, CDR1 is SNHLY, CDR2 FYNNEI. Losses at the gene ends were 7 bases for V and 3 bases for J; bases not matched to a gene: 11. The CDR3 nucleotides read TGTGCCAGCAAAGGGGAGACAGGGCGTTACACTGAAGCTTTCTTT. This codes for CASKGETGRYTEAFF.

The rearrangement joins TRBV14 to TRBJ2-5, with D unclear. V dropped 1 base and J dropped 1 base, with 10 bases sitting between them. This CDR3 has 15 amino acids. Germline-derived CDR1 and CDR2 are SGHDN and FVKESK. The CDR3, as DNA: TGTGCCAGCAGCCAAGCGCTGACTTTCCAAGAGACCCAGTACTTC. Amino acids: CASSQALTFQETQYF.

This chain joins TRBV12-3 or TRBV12-4 and TRBJ2-1, with 8 bases fitting TRBD2. CDR3 length: 13 amino acids. With V trimmed by 6 bases and J by 14 bases, 12 bases remained unmatched. The CDR3 is CASSSLAGGQKFF. The CDR3 DNA is TGTGCCAGCAGCTCCCTAGCGGGTGGTCAGAAGTTCTTC.

J is TRBJ1-2 and V is TRBV18, with D maybe TRBD1 (6 bases). Trimming shortened V by 3 bases and J by 8 bases, and 13 bases separated the two germline ends. CDR1 and CDR2 from the germline V gene are KGHSH and LQKENI. CDR3 length: 13 amino acids. The CDR3 reads CASSPQGNDGYTF. CDR3 coding DNA: TGTGCCAGCTCACCTCAGGGGAACGACGGCTACACCTTC.

The gene calls are TRBV9 and TRBJ2-1, with 7 bases that match TRBD2. The J segment lost 7 bases and the V segment lost 4 bases, leaving 8 bases of the junction unmatched. The CDR3 loop spans 14 amino acids. The germline gives CDR1 SGDLS, CDR2 YYNGEE. CDR3 residues: CASSPWTSWNEQFF. CDR3 nucleotides: TGTGCCAGCAGCCCCTGGACTAGTTGGAATGAGCAGTTCTTC. Filled out from reference TRBV9 and TRBJ2-1, the complete variable domain reads DSGVTQTPKHLITATGQRVTLRCSPRSGDLSVYWYQQSLDQGLQFLIQYYNGEERAKGNILERFSAQQFPDLHSELNLSSLELGDSALYFCASSPWTSWNEQFFGPGTRLTVL.

In this sample, this clone turned up once. This sequence joins TRBV11-2 and TRBJ2-3; weak D call: TRBD1 (6 bases). Trimming removed 1 base from V and 2 bases from J, with 10 bases in between. CDR1 SGHAT and CDR2 FQNNGV come from the germline V gene. The CDR3 loop spans 15 amino acids. CDR3 in DNA: TGTGCCAGCAGCTTAGTTGGGGGCGTCACAGATACGCAGTATTTT. Translating gives CASSLVGGVTDTQYF. Combining the CDR3 with reference TRBV11-2 and TRBJ2-3 gives the whole variable domain EAGVAQSPRYKIIEKRQSVAFWCNPISGHATLYWYQQILGQGPKLLIQFQNNGVVDDSQLPKDRFSAERLKGVDSTLKIQPAKLEDSAVYLCASSLVGGVTDTQYFGPGTRLTVL.

DNA of the CDR3: TGCGCCAGCAGCTTGGGGCCACACGATAATTCACCCCTCCACTTT. Amino acid sequence: CASSLGPHDNSPLHF. The chain combines TRBV5-1 with TRBJ1-6; no clear D gene. V gave up 0 bases and J gave up 5 bases, with 9 bases separating them. CDR1 and CDR2 (germline): SGHRS, YFSETQ. The CDR3 length is 15 residues.

This chain joins TRBV24-1 and TRBJ2-3; perhaps TRBD1 as D (6 bases). Germline V gene lookup returns CDR1 KGHDR and CDR2 SFDVKD. V lost 9 bases, J lost 0 bases, and 21 bases lay in between. This CDR3 has 17 amino acids. The CDR3: CATGKGVRATSTDTQYF. CDR3 in DNA: TGTGCCACCGGAAAGGGGGTACGAGCCACTAGCACAGATACGCAGTATTTT.

V is TRBV10-3 and J is TRBJ2-5, with 9 positions matching TRBD1. CDR1 is ENHRY, CDR2 SYGVKD, per germline. This CDR3 comprises 16 residues. V shed 0 bases and J 5 bases; nucleotides not matched to a gene: 7. The CDR3 sequence: CAISESRGQGWETQYF. Here the CDR3 DNA reads TGTGCCATCAGTGAGTCTAGGGGACAGGGTTGGGAGACCCAGTACTTC.

This clone was picked up one time. The chain is built from TRBV7-9 and TRBJ2-7; tentatively, D is TRBD2 (7 bases). This CDR3 comprises 19 residues. CDR1 is SEHNR, CDR2 FQNEAQ, per germline (reference sequence). V was trimmed by 3 bases and J by 3 bases, leaving 27 bases between them. The CDR3 loop reads CASSFGAASGPPGVYEQYF. DNA of the CDR3: TGTGCCAGCAGCTTTGGAGCGGCTAGCGGCCCTCCAGGGGTCTACGAGCAGTACTTC.